The subject of this entry is one TCR beta chain. Its antigen is not identified. This sample was included in a study of T cell repertoires in cytomegalovirus infection. At the level of the study: Alongside well-studied HLA-B-restricted CMV epitopes, recently identified HLA-C-restricted CMV epitopes were also used. TCR beta signatures that were public indicated CMV infection and matching HLA type.

CDR1 and CDR2 (germline): MDHEN, SYDVKM. The ends lost 1 base at V and 7 bases at J; junction bases unmatched: 5. The CDR3 sequence is 16 residues long. MiXCR, run by TCRdb on the reads, gives a single entry per CDR3 protein. The sample shows 200,000 to 250,000 distinct CDR3 sequences, roughly two fifths of them seen only once. Study conclusions and caveats: Using cumulative public TCR beta family frequency, the authors identified those who carried CMV together with the relevant HLA. The study found HLA-C-restricted CMV-specific TCR beta clonotypes dominating the ex vivo response.

The chain has TRBV28 and TRBJ2-1; TRBD2 aligns across 12 bases. This TCR derives from a human donor in good health (CMV status not recorded). Some clones in this sample may be carry-over from other donors' samples. The starting material was CD8+ T cells from cultured PBMCs, obtained from culture after CMV antigen stimulation. CDR3 DNA sequence: TGTGCCAGCAGTTTATTGCTAGCGGGAGGGGGAAATGAGCAGTTCTTC. Amino acid sequence: CASSLLLAGGGNEQFF. Full variable domain (rest looked up from reference TRBV28 and TRBJ2-1): DVKVTQSSRYLVKRTGEKVFLECVQDMDHENMFWYRQDPGLGLRLIYFSYDVKMKEKGDIPEGYSVSREKKERFSLILESASTNQTSMYLCASSLLLAGGGNEQFFGPGTRLTVL.